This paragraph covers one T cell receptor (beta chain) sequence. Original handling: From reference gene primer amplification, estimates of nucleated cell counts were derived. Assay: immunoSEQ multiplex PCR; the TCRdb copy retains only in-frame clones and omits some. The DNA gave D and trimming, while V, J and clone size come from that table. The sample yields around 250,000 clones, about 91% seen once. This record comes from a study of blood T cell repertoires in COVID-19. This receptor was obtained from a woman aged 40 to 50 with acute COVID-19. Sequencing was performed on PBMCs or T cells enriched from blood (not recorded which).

CDR3 nucleotide sequence: TGTGCCAGCAGTCTAGACAGCTACACTGAAGCTTTCTTT. It encodes CASSLDSYTEAFF. The rearrangement joins TRBV28 to TRBJ1-1, with D perhaps matching TRBD1 (5 bases). The germline V gene has CDR1 MDHEN and CDR2 SYDVKM. This CDR3 spans 13 amino acids. Trimming left V 5 bases short and J 3 bases short, with 10 bases between.